The clone carrying this TCR beta chain was observed once. Its antigen remains unidentified. PCR primers comprised 60 Vbeta and 13 Jbeta primers. Sequencing was performed with immunoSEQ multiplex PCR; in TCRdb, only in-frame clones are kept and a portion is missing. This table has fewer than 200,000 clones, around 77% appearing once. Germline V lookup: CDR1 LNHDA, CDR2 SQIVND (reference sequence). This CDR3 is 15 amino acids long. The junction had 6 bases not matched to a gene; V was cut back by 4 bases and J by 2 bases. The data derive from a study of cytomegalovirus exposure and HLA in healthy donors. Points from the study as a whole: Immune exposure information available was restricted to CMV serostatus. Indistinguishable V segments, including TRBV6-2 and TRBV6-3, were excluded. Later findings reportedly placed an Asian-associated ancestry cluster below the roughly 730-donor mean for N-insertions. Association of a missense DCLRE1C variant with TCR beta V- and J-gene trimming was reported in a later analysis.

The rearrangement links TRBV19 to TRBJ1-2, with 8 nucleotides matching TRBD1. The clonotype comes from a man in his fifties or sixties in good health and CMV-seronegative. The sequenced sample consisted of PBMCs. CDR3 nucleotide sequence: TGTGCCAGTAGTAACATACAGGGGGGGAACTATGGCTACACCTTC. This encodes CASSNIQGGNYGYTF.